These 18 T cell receptor beta chains came from one sample sequenced in a study of T cells in Graves' hyperthyroidism and ophthalmopathy. RNA transcripts yielded amplified TCR beta CDR3 regions. The HTBI primer set served for first-round RT-PCR of the TCR CDR3. MiXCR, run by TCRdb on the multiplex PCR reads, gives a single entry per CDR3 protein. The table includes nearly 750,000 distinct CDR3 sequences, about 35% detected once. Input material: blood. Every receptor here comes from a woman in her thirties or forties with Graves' hyperthyroidism.

This clonotype was detected a few times. The chain carries TRBV20-1 and TRBJ1-2; 9 bases are a match to TRBD1. There are 10 residues in the CDR3. Germline V gene sequence: CDR1 DFQATT, CDR2 SNEGSKA (reference sequence). V shed 5 bases, J shed 10 bases, and the junction held 2 bases outside the gene matches. The CDR3 coding sequence is TGCAGTGCTCGGACAGGGGTCTACACCTTC. Amino acids: CSARTGVYTF.

This sequence joins TRBV15 and TRBJ1-5; no definite D call. This CDR3 spans 17 amino acids. The germline V gene has CDR1 LNHNV and CDR2 YYDKDF (reference sequence). Trimming removed 5 bases at V and 1 base at J, with 18 bases between. CDR3 region: CATSSWGSPSSNQPQHF. The CDR3 coding sequence is TGTGCCACCAGCTCCTGGGGAAGTCCCTCGAGCAATCAGCCCCAGCATTTT.

A few counts support this clonotype. CDR3 nucleotide sequence: TGCAGCGTTGGCAACGGGAGGATGGAGACCCAGTACTTC. It yields the protein CSVGNGRMETQYF. The chain combines TRBV29-1 with TRBJ2-5, with TRBD2 matching 7 bases. The ends lost 4 bases at V and 5 bases at J; junction bases unmatched: 7. This CDR3 comprises 13 residues. Germline V gene sequence: CDR1 SQVTM, CDR2 ANQGSEA.

The chain couples TRBV10-3 to TRBJ2-7, with 9 bases lining up with TRBD1. CDR1 is ENHRY, CDR2 SYGVKD, per germline. The CDR3 loop spans 13 amino acids. V trimming: 8 bases; J trimming: 4 bases; junction bases outside the gene matches: 6. The CDR3 here is CAIDRGDGYEQYF. CDR3 nucleotide sequence: TGTGCCATCGACAGGGGGGACGGGTACGAGCAGTACTTC.

The chain has TRBV25-1 and TRBJ1-1; D uncertain. The CDR3 sequence is 16 residues long. V shed 4 bases and J shed 1 base, with 16 bases lying between them. CDR1 is MGHDK and CDR2 is SYGVNS in the germline V gene. CDR3 sequence reads: CASSARTRVWNTEAFF. In DNA form, the CDR3 reads TGTGCCAGCAGTGCTAGAACTAGGGTGTGGAACACTGAAGCTTTCTTT. Combining the CDR3 with reference TRBV25-1 and TRBJ1-1 gives the whole variable domain EADIYQTPRYLVIGTGKKITLECSQTMGHDKMYWYQQDPGMELHLIHYSYGVNSTEKGDLSSESTVSRIRTEHFPLTLESARPSHTSQYLCASSARTRVWNTEAFFGQGTRLTVV.

V and J are TRBV19 and TRBJ1-6; possibly TRBD1 for D (6 bases). The CDR3 has 15 residues. The V end lost 6 bases, the J end lost 8 bases, and 17 bases lay between the germline ends. Germline V gene data show CDR1 as LNHDA and CDR2 as SQIVND (reference sequence). DNA for the CDR3: TGTGCCAGTAGAAGACAGGTGGAATCCTATTCACCCCTCCACTTT. It codes for CASRRQVESYSPLHF.

This clonotype was recorded at least ten times. The V gene is TRBV2, the J gene TRBJ1-2; a possible D gene is TRBD1 (5 bases). The ends were cut back, 7 bases at V and 8 bases at J, with 17 bases in the middle. The CDR3 covers 13 residues. From germline, CDR1 is SNHLY and CDR2 FYNNEI. CDR3 in amino acids: CASNQDTPEGYTF. The CDR3 bases are TGTGCCAGCAACCAGGACACCCCGGAGGGCTACACCTTC.

This clonotype was recorded many times. V usage is TRBV19 and J usage is TRBJ2-5; D is uncertain. The CDR3 totals 16 residues. CDR1 LNHDA and CDR2 SQIVND come from the germline V gene (reference sequence). With 6 bases removed from V and 5 bases from J, the gap between germline ends came to 22 bases. The CDR3 DNA is TGTGCCAGTAGAGAACGACCGGACGGGTACGGGGAGACCCAGTACTTC. It is translated as CASRERPDGYGETQYF.

This clonotype has more than one count but fewer than ten. For the CDR3, the DNA is TGTGCCAGCAGTTTATCCTTCGGCCTTGAAGCTTTCTTT. This encodes CASSLSFGLEAFF. This chain joins TRBV12-3 or TRBV12-4 and TRBJ1-1; D not certain. With 2 bases removed from V and 7 bases from J, the gap between germline ends came to 11 bases. This CDR3 has 13 amino acids.

The J gene is TRBJ1-2, the V gene TRBV27; no reliable D call. Per the germline V gene, CDR1 is MNHEY and CDR2 is SMNVEV (reference sequence). V lost 3 bases and J 4 bases, leaving 6 bases between the germline ends. The CDR3 totals 12 residues. The CDR3 is CASSLSIYGYTF. CDR3 in DNA: TGTGCCAGCAGTTTGTCCATCTATGGCTACACCTTC.

In DNA, the CDR3 is TGCAGCGTTGTTCGGACAGGGGGCAAATACGAGCAGTACTTC. This sequence encodes CSVVRTGGKYEQYF. This chain links TRBV29-1 with TRBJ2-7; TRBD1 matches 11 bases. Germline CDR1 is SQVTM and CDR2 is ANQGSEA. The CDR3 runs to 14 residues. Unmatched junction bases numbered 6, after V lost 4 bases and J lost 4 bases.

This clonotype has a handful of counts. This chain connects TRBV6-6 to TRBJ2-7; TRBD2 is a possible D gene (5 bases). The length of the CDR3 is 12 residues. The germline gives CDR1 MNHNY, CDR2 SVGAGI (reference sequence). The germline V and J ends were trimmed by 7 bases and 5 bases, with 12 bases remaining between them. CDR3 residues: CASTLNGDEQYF. CDR3 nucleotide sequence: TGTGCCAGCACCCTAAACGGGGACGAGCAGTACTTC.

This clonotype was counted many times. This CDR3 is CSVFQNTEAFF. The CDR3, as DNA: TGCAGCGTGTTTCAGAACACTGAAGCTTTCTTT. This chain joins TRBV29-1 and TRBJ1-1; no reliable D call. This CDR3 contains 11 residues. Germline V CDR1 and CDR2: SQVTM, ANQGSEA. Trimming cost V 6 bases and J 1 base, with 6 bases left between them.

A few counts support this clonotype. A much larger clonotype is one base distant, so this may be a read error. This chain uses TRBV7-9 with TRBJ1-1; no definite D call. The length of the CDR3 is 14 residues. Trimming stripped 1 base from V and 4 bases from J, with 10 bases between. Germline V lookup: CDR1 SEHNR, CDR2 FQNEAQ (reference sequence). The CDR3 spells CASSLGRTSTEAFF. CDR3 sequence (DNA): TGTGCCAGCAGCTTAGGACGGACGAGCACTGAAGCTTTCTTT.

The rearrangement links TRBV2 to TRBJ1-2, with D maybe TRBD1 (6 bases). The CDR3 has 13 residues. V was trimmed by 6 bases and J by 4 bases, leaving 12 bases between them. Germline CDR1 and CDR2: SNHLY and FYNNEI. CDR3 sequence (DNA): TGTGCCAGCAGCCACAGGGACCCCTATGGCTACACCTTC. Translating it yields CASSHRDPYGYTF. The variable domain in full, with the rest retrieved from reference TRBV2 and TRBJ1-2, is EPEVTQTPSHQVTQMGQEVILRCVPISNHLYFYWYRQILGQKVEFLVSFYNNEISEKSEIFDDQFSVERPDGSNFTLKIRSTKLEDSAMYFCASSHRDPYGYTFGSGTRLTVV.

The V call is TRBV6-1, the J call TRBJ1-2, with a possible D match to TRBD1 (5 bases). Germline V gives CDR1 MNHNS, CDR2 SASEGT. The CDR3 covers 15 residues. V dropped 8 bases and J dropped 2 bases, with 18 bases sitting between them. CDR3 in DNA: TGTGCCAGCGGATCCTATCAGGGTCGGAACTATGGCTACACCTTC. This encodes CASGSYQGRNYGYTF.

In its sample, this clonotype was seen many times. Here the CDR3 reads CSARAELGTGGTGANVLTF. The DNA for the CDR3 is TGCAGTGCTAGGGCCGAACTAGGGACAGGGGGGACTGGGGCCAACGTCCTGACTTTC. V and J are TRBV20-1 and TRBJ2-6, with 11 bases matching TRBD1. V lost 3 bases to trimming and J lost 2 bases; unmatched junction nucleotides: 12. This CDR3 has 19 amino acids. Germline values: CDR1 DFQATT, CDR2 SNEGSKA (reference sequence).

In this sample, this clonotype turned up many times. The chain links TRBV10-3 to TRBJ1-5; D gene unclear. V was clipped by 0 bases and J by 6 bases, with 6 bases between them. Germline-derived CDR1 and CDR2 are ENHRY and SYGVKD. This CDR3 has 13 amino acids. The CDR3 sequence is CAISESSGQPQHF. CDR3 nucleotides: TGTGCCATCAGTGAGTCATCGGGTCAGCCCCAGCATTTT.